Listed here are 11 T cell receptor beta chains from one sample, sequenced in a study of blood T cell repertoires in COVID-19. TCRdb's copy holds only in-frame clones and misses some; the assay was immunoSEQ multiplex PCR. The sample has more than 300,000 clones; 90% are singletons. Material: PBMCs or T cells enriched from blood (not recorded which). The origin of the receptors is a woman in her twenties or thirties who had been exposed to COVID-19.

The gene calls are TRBV11-2 and TRBJ2-5, with 10 bases lining up with TRBD2. J was trimmed by 1 base and V by 4 bases; bases with no gene match: 3. The length of the CDR3 is 15 residues. Per germline, CDR1 SGHAT and CDR2 FQNNGV. The DNA of the CDR3 is TGTGCCAGCAGCTCCATAGCGGGGGGCCAAGAGACCCAGTACTTC. Its protein product is CASSSIAGGQETQYF. The entire variable domain, with the rest obtained from reference TRBV11-2 and TRBJ2-5, is as follows: EAGVAQSPRYKIIEKRQSVAFWCNPISGHATLYWYQQILGQGPKLLIQFQNNGVVDDSQLPKDRFSAERLKGVDSTLKIQPAKLEDSAVYLCASSSIAGGQETQYFGPGTRLLVL.

The CDR3, as DNA: TGTGCCAGTAGTTTCCGACAGCGCAGCTCTGGAAACACCATATATTTT. Its protein is CASSFRQRSSGNTIYF. This chain links TRBV19 with TRBJ1-3, with D perhaps TRBD1 (5 bases). CDR1 LNHDA and CDR2 SQIVND come from the germline V gene (reference sequence). Trimming stripped 5 bases from V and 0 bases from J, with 14 bases between. There are 16 residues in the CDR3.

This chain links TRBV18 with TRBJ1-3; no clear D. From germline, CDR1 is KGHSH and CDR2 LQKENI. Trimming stripped 3 bases from V and 13 bases from J, with 13 bases between. CDR3 length equals 12 residues. The CDR3 is CASSPPGRAIYF. In nucleotides, the CDR3 is TGTGCCAGCTCACCTCCGGGAAGAGCGATATATTTT.

The genes are TRBV16 and TRBJ1-5; unclear D gene. The CDR3 length is 13 residues. The V end lost 0 bases, the J end lost 2 bases, and 2 bases lay between the germline ends. Germline CDR1 reads KGHSY; CDR2 reads FQNENV. The CDR3 reads CASSQSGNQPQHF. CDR3 in DNA: TGTGCCAGCAGCCAATCCGGCAATCAGCCCCAGCATTTT. Filled out from reference TRBV16 and TRBJ1-5, the complete variable domain reads GEEVAQTPKHLVRGEGQKAKLYCAPIKGHSYVFWYQQVLKNEFKFLISFQNENVFDETGMPKERFSAKCLPNSPCSLEIQATKLEDSAVYFCASSQSGNQPQHFGDGTRLSIL.

This rearrangement joins TRBV9 to TRBJ2-1; D perhaps matches TRBD2 (6 bases). CDR1 and CDR2 from the germline V gene are SGDLS and YYNGEE. The CDR3 has 16 amino acids. V was trimmed by 0 bases and J by 0 bases, leaving 10 bases between them. The CDR3 DNA is TGTGCCAGCAGCGTAGCTGCGGGGAGCTCCTACAATGAGCAGTTCTTC. Its translation is CASSVAAGSSYNEQFF.

V usage is TRBV4-2 and J usage is TRBJ1-1; 9 nucleotides match TRBD1. V trimming: 3 bases; J trimming: 3 bases; junction bases outside the gene matches: 5. The V gene's germline CDR1 is LGHNA and CDR2 YNFKEQ. The CDR3 runs to 15 residues. The CDR3 reads CASSHDRGRHTEAFF. The CDR3 DNA is TGTGCCAGCAGCCACGACAGGGGGAGGCACACTGAAGCTTTCTTT.

The chain links TRBV2 to TRBJ2-7, with D maybe TRBD1 (5 bases). Trimming took 2 bases from V and 3 from J, leaving 11 bases between them. Germline V CDR1 and CDR2: SNHLY, FYNNEI. The CDR3 length is 14 residues. The CDR3 DNA is TGTGCCAGCAGTGAATTTGGTACAGGCTACGAGCAGTACTTC. Translation: CASSEFGTGYEQYF.

The chain employs TRBV19 and TRBJ1-5, with no clear D. Germline V gives CDR1 LNHDA, CDR2 SQIVND (reference sequence). This CDR3 has 17 residues. Trimming pared 0 bases from V and 4 bases from J, leaving 16 bases between. In DNA, the CDR3 is TGTGCCAGTAGTATAGATCTGACGGGAGGCCCAAATCAGCCCCAGCATTTT. It codes for CASSIDLTGGPNQPQHF.

The chain uses TRBV5-4 and TRBJ1-6; 9 nucleotides line up with TRBD1. With 4 bases clipped from V and 5 bases from J, the junction kept 13 bases outside the gene matches. Per germline, CDR1 SGHNT and CDR2 YYREEE (reference sequence). The CDR3 length is 18 residues. The CDR3 nucleotides read TGTGCCAGCAGCGTGGTCGGGGCCGGGGACAGGGATAATTCACCCCTCCACTTT. Protein: CASSVVGAGDRDNSPLHF.

This chain links TRBV11-2 with TRBJ2-4, with D perhaps matching TRBD1 (6 bases). The CDR3 consists of 14 residues. The ends were cut back, 2 bases at V and 7 bases at J, with 12 bases in the middle. Germline V gene data show CDR1 as SGHAT and CDR2 as FQNNGV. CDR3 loop: CASSLLGRGNIQYF. CDR3 DNA sequence: TGTGCCAGCAGCTTACTTGGCAGGGGTAACATTCAGTACTTC.

This clone was seen once. J is TRBJ1-2 and V is TRBV12-5, with 7 bases matching TRBD1. Germline CDR1 and CDR2: LGHNT and FRNRAP. CDR3 length: 15 amino acids. Germline trimming cut 0 bases from V and 4 bases from J; bases unmatched to any gene: 5. For the CDR3, the DNA is TGTGCTAGTGGTTTGGTAGCAGGGACAGCCTATGGCTACACCTTC. Translation: CASGLVAGTAYGYTF.